This T cell receptor beta chain derives from a study of blood T cell repertoires in COVID-19. In the authors' workflow: The assay estimated nucleated cells by amplifying reference gene primers. The method was immunoSEQ multiplex PCR; TCRdb's version includes in-frame clones alone and lacks a portion of them. V, J and clone size are those of that table, while D and trimming were read from the DNA. The repertoire includes 25,000 to 40,000 clones, around 86% of them detected once, and about 14% sits in the top ten. Sequenced: peripheral blood. This sequence originates from a man between 60 and 75 years old with active COVID-19.

This CDR3 is CASSARNGDGEKLFF. In DNA form, the CDR3 reads TGCGCCAGCAGCGCCCGAAATGGAGACGGGGAAAAACTGTTTTTT. This chain links TRBV5-1 with TRBJ1-4; D is ambiguous. CDR1 is SGHRS and CDR2 is YFSETQ in the germline V gene. The CDR3 runs to 15 residues. With 4 bases removed from V and 8 bases from J, the gap between germline ends came to 18 bases.